Listed below are T cell receptor beta chains from one sample, sequenced in a study of cytomegalovirus exposure and HLA in healthy donors. Profiling relied on immunoSEQ multiplex PCR, and the TCRdb table lists in-frame clones only, not all of them. The sample gives about 72,000 clones, around 82% of which show up once; 1.9% is in the top ten. Sequenced: PBMCs. Every receptor here comes from a young man in good health and CMV-seronegative. The CDR3 runs from the conserved cysteine through the conserved F or W. D genes are given only for firm matches. Size is omitted from some rows. Given values are once, few, many or a class for expanded clones.

>TRBV13|TRBJ2-4|.|.
TGTGCCAGCAGCCAGACAGGTTTGGGGTATGCCAAAAACATTCAGTACTTC
CASSQTGLGYAKNIQYF
>TRBV19|TRBJ1-6|.|TRBD1
TGTGCCAGTGGATCTCGAAAGGACAGGGGAAATAATTCACCCCTCCACTTT
CASGSRKDRGNNSPLHF
>TRBV6-1|TRBJ2-1|.|TRBD2
TGTGCCAGCAGTGAACTACTAGCGGGAGATGATGAGCAGTTCTTC
CASSELLAGDDEQFF
>TRBV28|TRBJ1-1|.|TRBD1
TGTGCCAGCGCGATGGACAGGGTGAACACTGAAGCTTTCTTT
CASAMDRVNTEAFF
>TRBV28|TRBJ1-1|.|.
TGTGCCAGCACCATTGGGGGGGAAGCTTTCTTT
CASTIGGEAFF
>TRBV4-3|TRBJ2-2|.|.
TGCGCCAGCAGCCAATTCCTCCGGGAGTATAACACCGGGGAGCTGTTTTTT
CASSQFLREYNTGELFF
>TRBV5-6|TRBJ1-6|.|.
TGTGCCAGCAGCTTCTCGAGGAAAGGGGATTCACCCCTCAACTTT
CASSFSRKGDSPLNF
>TRBV28|TRBJ1-5|.|.
TGTGCCAGCAGTCCCGGGGGTCCCCAGCATTTT
CASSPGGPQHF
>TRBV25-1|TRBJ2-7|.|.
TGTGCCAGCAGTGACCCGGGACAAACTTACGAGCAGTACTTC
CASSDPGQTYEQYF
>TRBV4-3|TRBJ2-1|.|.
TGCGCCATCAGCCAGACCCGGCTCTCCAGGGGAAGGTACAATGAGCAGTTCTTC
CAISQTRLSRGRYNEQFF
>TRBV5-6|TRBJ1-1|.|.
TGTGCCAGCAGCTTACAGTCGAACACTGAAGCTTTCTTT
CASSLQSNTEAFF
>TRBV2|TRBJ2-3|.|.
TGTGCCAGCAGTGAGGCAGGGCGATACACAGATACGCAGTATTTT
CASSEAGRYTDTQYF
>TRBV25-1|TRBJ2-7|.|.
TGTGCCAGCAGTGAACAGCGGGCGGTGGAACTCTACGAGCAGTACTTC
CASSEQRAVELYEQYF
>TRBV6-1|TRBJ2-4|.|TRBD1
TGTGCCAGCAGTGTAACACCCCCGGACAGGGAAATCTTC
CASSVTPPDREIF
>TRBV19|TRBJ2-3|.|TRBD1
TGTGCCAGTAGACTCGGACAGGGGGTGGATACGCAGTATTTT
CASRLGQGVDTQYF
>TRBV13|TRBJ2-5|.|.
TGTGCCAGCAGCTTAGGCTATTCAGAGACCCAGTACTTC
CASSLGYSETQYF
>TRBV28|TRBJ1-5|.|.
TGTGCCAGCAGGCGGAGTCTGAGGGGCAATCAGCCCCAGCATTTT
CASRRSLRGNQPQHF
>TRBV28|TRBJ2-7|.|TRBD2
TGTGCCACCGCCCCGACTAGCCCGTCCTACGAGCAGTACTTC
CATAPTSPSYEQYF
>TRBV9|TRBJ1-6|.|TRBD1
TGTGCCAGCAGCGCGGGACAGGGTGATTCACCCCTCCACTTT
CASSAGQGDSPLHF
>TRBV9|TRBJ2-7|.|TRBD2
TGTGCCAGCAGCAGGGCGGCGGGAGGTAGTTACGAGCAGTACTTC
CASSRAAGGSYEQYF
>TRBV7-2|TRBJ2-1|few|.
TGTGCCAGCTATTGGTTTGGCGGGACTAATGAGCAGTTCTTC
CASYWFGGTNEQFF
>TRBV5-5|TRBJ1-1|.|.
TGTGCCAGCGGCAACACTGAAGCTTTCTTT
CASGNTEAFF
>TRBV5-1|TRBJ1-6|.|TRBD1
TGCGCCAGCAGCTTGTTGAAGGACAGGGGGAGATCACCCCTCCACTTT
CASSLLKDRGRSPLHF
>TRBV11-2|TRBJ2-7|.|TRBD1
TGTGCCAGCAGCTCGGTACAGGGGGCGCTTCCCTACGAGCAGTACTTC
CASSSVQGALPYEQYF
>TRBV5-1|TRBJ1-1|.|TRBD1
TGCGCCAGCAGATCGGGGACAGGGAACACTGAAGCTTTCTTT
CASRSGTGNTEAFF
>TRBV6-4|TRBJ2-2|.|.
TGTGCCAGCAGCTCCTACTCGTACACCGGGGAGCTGTTTTTT
CASSSYSYTGELFF
>TRBV19|TRBJ2-1|once|.
TGTGCCAGCTCGGAGACAGGCAATGAGCAGTTCTTC
CASSETGNEQFF
>TRBV7-2|TRBJ2-7|once|TRBD2
TGTGCCAGCAGCTTATTTCCTAGCGGGACTTTCTACGAGCAGTACTTC
CASSLFPSGTFYEQYF
>TRBV28|TRBJ2-7|.|TRBD2
TGTGCCAGCAGTCTAGGACTAGCGGGAGACGAGCAGTACTTC
CASSLGLAGDEQYF
>TRBV10-3|TRBJ2-3|.|TRBD1
TGTGCCGTACACCGGGACAGAAACACAGATACGCAGTATTTT
CAVHRDRNTDTQYF
>TRBV29-1|TRBJ2-1|once|TRBD2
TGCAGCGTGCGAATACTAGCGGGGGGGCCTAATGAGCAGTTCTTC
CSVRILAGGPNEQFF
>TRBV14|TRBJ1-1|.|.
TGTGCCAGCAGCCTACGGACAGAGTCTGAAGCTTTCTTT
CASSLRTESEAFF
>TRBV7-9|TRBJ2-5|.|TRBD1
TGTGCCAGCAGCGAAGAGACAGGGCGAGAGACCCAGTACTTC
CASSEETGRETQYF
>TRBV28|TRBJ1-1|.|TRBD1
TGTGCCAGCAGTCCGACTGTGACAGGGCTTGAAGCTTTCTTT
CASSPTVTGLEAFF
>TRBV7-2|TRBJ2-2|.|TRBD1
TGTGCCAGCAGCTTACAGGGGGCGGTGGCCGGGGAGCTGTTTTTT
CASSLQGAVAGELFF
>TRBV7-8|TRBJ1-5|.|.
TGTGCCAGCAGCTTAATCCCAGGGAGCAATCAGCCCCAGCATTTT
CASSLIPGSNQPQHF
>TRBV28|TRBJ1-2|.|TRBD1
TGTGCCAGCAGTGTACCGGGACAGACGACCTATGGCTACACCTTC
CASSVPGQTTYGYTF
>TRBV5-4|TRBJ1-2|once|.
TGTGCCAGCAGCTTGGGGGCAGGGGTGCGGCCTTCATATGGCTACACCTTC
CASSLGAGVRPSYGYTF
>TRBV11-2|TRBJ2-6|few|.
TGTGCCAGCAGCGGGGCTGGATCTGGGGCCAACGTCCTGACTTTC
CASSGAGSGANVLTF
>TRBV30|TRBJ2-3|.|.
TGTGCCTGGAGTGGTCAGGGCCTCACAGATACGCAGTATTTT
CAWSGQGLTDTQYF
>TRBV19|TRBJ1-3|.|.
TGTGCCAGTAGTATTCGGACAGACTACTCTGGAAACACCATATATTTT
CASSIRTDYSGNTIYF
>TRBV5-4|TRBJ2-7|.|TRBD1
TGTGCCAGCAGCTTGGCCGGGACAGGTTTAAGAAAGTACTTC
CASSLAGTGLRKYF
>TRBV7-2|TRBJ2-6|few|.
TGTGCCATCCGGACAGCTGGTTCTGGGGCCAACGTCCTGACTTTC
CAIRTAGSGANVLTF
>TRBV27|TRBJ1-5|.|.
TGTGCCAGCAGCGCAGGGAAGAGGAATCAGCCCCAGCATTTT
CASSAGKRNQPQHF
>TRBV9|TRBJ1-1|.|TRBD1
TGTGCCAGCAGCATCTGGACAGGACAGAACACTGAAGCTTTCTTT
CASSIWTGQNTEAFF
>TRBV5-1|TRBJ1-4|.|.
TGCGCCTCCCTTTCCGCGGGGAGATCTAATGAAAAACTGTTTTTT
CASLSAGRSNEKLFF
>TRBV5-1|TRBJ1-2|.|.
TGCGCCAGCAGCTTGGACAATAACTATGGCTACACCTTC
CASSLDNNYGYTF
>TRBV4-1|TRBJ2-3|.|TRBD1
TGCGCCAGCAGCCGAGGATACTCCGGGACAGCTAGCACAGATACGCAGTATTTT
CASSRGYSGTASTDTQYF
>TRBV28|TRBJ2-1|.|TRBD1
TGTGCCAGCAGTCTACAGGGGTGGGACAATGAGCAGTTCTTC
CASSLQGWDNEQFF
>TRBV6-6|TRBJ1-1|.|.
TGTGCCAGCAGCCCTTCCCGGGGAGCGACCGAAGCTTTCTTT
CASSPSRGATEAFF
>TRBV18|TRBJ1-3|.|.
TGTGCCAGCTCACCTAAGCCAGGGGCGGACTCTGGAAACACCATATATTTT
CASSPKPGADSGNTIYF